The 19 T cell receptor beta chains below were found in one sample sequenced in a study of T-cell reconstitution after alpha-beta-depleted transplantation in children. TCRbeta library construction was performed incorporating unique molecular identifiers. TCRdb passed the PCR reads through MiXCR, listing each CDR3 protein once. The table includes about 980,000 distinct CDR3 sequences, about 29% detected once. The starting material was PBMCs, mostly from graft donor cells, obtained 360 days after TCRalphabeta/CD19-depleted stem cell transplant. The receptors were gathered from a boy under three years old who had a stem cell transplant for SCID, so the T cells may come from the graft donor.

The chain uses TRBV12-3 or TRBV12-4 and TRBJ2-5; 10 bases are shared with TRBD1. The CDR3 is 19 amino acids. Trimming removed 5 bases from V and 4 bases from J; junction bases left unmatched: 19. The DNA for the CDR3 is TGTGCCAGCAGTCCTATAAGAGGTGGCGACAGGGGGCAGGGAGAGACCCAGTACTTC. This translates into CASSPIRGGDRGQGETQYF.

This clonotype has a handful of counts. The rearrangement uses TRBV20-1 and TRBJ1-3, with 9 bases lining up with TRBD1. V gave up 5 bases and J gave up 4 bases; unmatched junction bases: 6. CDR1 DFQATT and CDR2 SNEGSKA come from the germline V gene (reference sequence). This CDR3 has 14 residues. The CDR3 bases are TGCAGTGCTGGGGACAGGGCATCCGGAAACACCATATATTTT. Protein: CSAGDRASGNTIYF.

As DNA, the CDR3 is TGTGCCAGCAGCGGAGAGACAGGGAGGGAGCTGTTTTTT. Its translation: CASSGETGRELFF. The chain joins TRBV5-4 to TRBJ2-2; 7 bases map to TRBD1. Germline-derived CDR1 and CDR2 are SGHNT and YYREEE (reference sequence). With 4 bases clipped from V and 9 bases from J, the junction kept 6 bases outside the gene matches. This CDR3 has 13 amino acids.

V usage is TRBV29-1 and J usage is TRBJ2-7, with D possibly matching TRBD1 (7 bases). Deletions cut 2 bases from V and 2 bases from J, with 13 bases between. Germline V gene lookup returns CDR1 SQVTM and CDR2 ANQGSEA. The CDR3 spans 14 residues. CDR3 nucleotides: TGCAGCGTTGAATCGGCAGGGGGGCCCTACGAGCAGTACTTC. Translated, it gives CSVESAGGPYEQYF.

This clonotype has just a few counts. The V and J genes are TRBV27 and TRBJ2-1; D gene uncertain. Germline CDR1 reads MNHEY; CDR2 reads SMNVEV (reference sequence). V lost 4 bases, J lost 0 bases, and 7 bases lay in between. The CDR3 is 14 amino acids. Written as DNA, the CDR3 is TGTGCCAGCAGTTCTCTCCCCTCCTACAATGAGCAGTTCTTC. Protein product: CASSSLPSYNEQFF.

The CDR3 DNA is TGCAGTGCGCCCGACGGGGGGCTTAGCACAGATACGCAGTATTTT. Encoded protein: CSAPDGGLSTDTQYF. The gene calls are TRBV20-1 and TRBJ2-3; TRBD2 is a possible D gene (7 bases). This CDR3 contains 15 residues. V was clipped by 6 bases and J by 0 bases, with 16 bases between them. Germline V gene lookup returns CDR1 DFQATT and CDR2 SNEGSKA (reference sequence).

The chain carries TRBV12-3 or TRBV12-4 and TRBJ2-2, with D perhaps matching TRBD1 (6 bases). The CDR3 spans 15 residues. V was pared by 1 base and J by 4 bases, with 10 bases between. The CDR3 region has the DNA TGTGCCAGCAGTTTAGGGGGACAAGCCACCGGGGAGCTGTTTTTT. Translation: CASSLGGQATGELFF.

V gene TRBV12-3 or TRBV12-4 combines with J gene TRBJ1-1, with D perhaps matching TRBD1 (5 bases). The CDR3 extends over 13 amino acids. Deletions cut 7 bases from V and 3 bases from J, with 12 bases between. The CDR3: CASTIRVDTEAFF. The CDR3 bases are TGTGCCAGCACAATCAGGGTGGACACTGAAGCTTTCTTT.

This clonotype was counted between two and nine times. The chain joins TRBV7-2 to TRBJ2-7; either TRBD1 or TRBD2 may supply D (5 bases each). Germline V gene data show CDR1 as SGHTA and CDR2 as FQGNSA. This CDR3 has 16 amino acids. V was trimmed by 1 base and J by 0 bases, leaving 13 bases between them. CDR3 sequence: CASSLGWGLASYEQYF. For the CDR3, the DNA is TGTGCCAGCAGCTTAGGTTGGGGCCTAGCCTCCTACGAGCAGTACTTC.

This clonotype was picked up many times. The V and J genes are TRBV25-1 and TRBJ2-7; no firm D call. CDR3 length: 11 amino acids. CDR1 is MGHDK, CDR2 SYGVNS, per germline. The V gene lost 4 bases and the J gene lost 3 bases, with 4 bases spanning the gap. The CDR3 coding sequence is TGTGCCAGCAGTGCCAACTACGAGCAGTACTTC. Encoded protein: CASSANYEQYF.

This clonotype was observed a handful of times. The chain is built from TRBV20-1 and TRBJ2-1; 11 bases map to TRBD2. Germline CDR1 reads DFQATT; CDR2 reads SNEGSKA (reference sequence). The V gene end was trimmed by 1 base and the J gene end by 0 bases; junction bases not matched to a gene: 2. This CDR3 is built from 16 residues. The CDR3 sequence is CSARVAGGSSYNEQFF. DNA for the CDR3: TGCAGTGCTAGAGTAGCGGGGGGGAGCTCCTACAATGAGCAGTTCTTC.

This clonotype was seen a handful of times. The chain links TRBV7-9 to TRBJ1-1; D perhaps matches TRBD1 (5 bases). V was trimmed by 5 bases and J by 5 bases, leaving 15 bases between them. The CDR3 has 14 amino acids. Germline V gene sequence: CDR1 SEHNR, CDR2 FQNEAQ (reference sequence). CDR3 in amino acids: CASSPRGFLTEAFF. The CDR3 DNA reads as TGTGCCAGCAGCCCGAGGGGTTTCTTGACTGAAGCTTTCTTT. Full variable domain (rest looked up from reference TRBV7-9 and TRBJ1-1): DTGVSQNPRHKITKRGQNVTFRCDPISEHNRLYWYRQTLGQGPEFLTYFQNEAQLEKSRLLSDRFSAERPKGSFSTLEIQRTEQGDSAMYLCASSPRGFLTEAFFGQGTRLTVV.

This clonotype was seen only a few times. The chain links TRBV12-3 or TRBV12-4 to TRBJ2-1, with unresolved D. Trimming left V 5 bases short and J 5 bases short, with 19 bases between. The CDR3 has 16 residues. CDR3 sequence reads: CASSPIMLRAHNEQFF. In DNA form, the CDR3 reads TGTGCCAGCAGTCCCATTATGTTACGGGCCCACAATGAGCAGTTCTTC.

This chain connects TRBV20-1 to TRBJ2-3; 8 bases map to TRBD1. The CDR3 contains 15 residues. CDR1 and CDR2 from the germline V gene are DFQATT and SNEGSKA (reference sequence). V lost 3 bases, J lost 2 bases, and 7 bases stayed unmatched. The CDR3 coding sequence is TGCAGTGCTAGGCGACAGGGGAAGATCACAGATACGCAGTATTTT. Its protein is CSARRQGKITDTQYF.

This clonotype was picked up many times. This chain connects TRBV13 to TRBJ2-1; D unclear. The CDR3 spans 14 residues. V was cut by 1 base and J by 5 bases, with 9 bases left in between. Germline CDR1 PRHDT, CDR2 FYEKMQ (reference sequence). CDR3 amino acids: CASSLDAMDNEQFF. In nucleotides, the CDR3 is TGTGCCAGCAGCTTAGACGCGATGGACAATGAGCAGTTCTTC.

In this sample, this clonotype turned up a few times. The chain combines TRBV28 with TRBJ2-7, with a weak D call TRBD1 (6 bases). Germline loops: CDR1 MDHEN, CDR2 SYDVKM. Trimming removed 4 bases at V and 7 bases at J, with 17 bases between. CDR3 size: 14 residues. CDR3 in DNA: TGTGCCAGCAGTTACGGCACCGAAACAGGGGAGCAGTACTTC. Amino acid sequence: CASSYGTETGEQYF.

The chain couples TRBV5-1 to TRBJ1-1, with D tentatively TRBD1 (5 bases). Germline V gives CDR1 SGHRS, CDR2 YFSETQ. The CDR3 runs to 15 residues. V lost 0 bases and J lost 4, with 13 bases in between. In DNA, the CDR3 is TGCGCCAGCAGCTTGGCAGGCAGGGACCGCACTGAAGCTTTCTTT. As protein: CASSLAGRDRTEAFF.

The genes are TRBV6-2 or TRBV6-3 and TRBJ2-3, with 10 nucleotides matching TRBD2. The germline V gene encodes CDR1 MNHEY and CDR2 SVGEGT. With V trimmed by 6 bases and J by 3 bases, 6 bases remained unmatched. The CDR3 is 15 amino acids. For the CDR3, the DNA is TGTGCCAGCAGGCTAGCGGGGGTGGGGACAGATACGCAGTATTTT. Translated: CASRLAGVGTDTQYF.

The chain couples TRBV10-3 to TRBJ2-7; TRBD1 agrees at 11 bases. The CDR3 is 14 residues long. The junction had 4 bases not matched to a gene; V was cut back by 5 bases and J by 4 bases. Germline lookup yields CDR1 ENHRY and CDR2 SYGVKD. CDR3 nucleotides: TGTGCCATCAGTCGTCGGGACAGGGGGTACGAGCAGTACTTC. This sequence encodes CAISRRDRGYEQYF.